These 16 T cell receptor beta chains originate from one sample sequenced in a study of Ad26.COV2.S vaccination and SARS-CoV-2 variants. As for treatment: 15 to 20 received Ad26.COV2.S at low or high dose, single or two shots; several received placebo; per-sample allocation not given. Material that was analyzed had been drawn on day 63 after the first vaccine or placebo injection. Clones were read by immunoSEQ multiplex PCR, and TCRdb kept only the in-frame ones, dropping some. The sample gives 300,000 to 350,000 clones, roughly 90% of which show up once; roughly 6% is in the top ten. This sample comprised peripheral blood, obtained in a trial of Ad26.COV2.S vaccine versus placebo. The receptors come from a person aged 18-65 years who received the Ad26.COV2.S COVID-19 vaccine or a placebo.

The chain employs TRBV2 and TRBJ2-1; the D gene is possibly TRBD1 (6 bases). Between the trimmed V and J ends, which lost 7 bases and 7 bases, there was a span of 20 bases. This CDR3 is built from 15 residues. The V gene's germline CDR1 is SNHLY and CDR2 FYNNEI. The CDR3 reads CASTKGGIRLNEQFF. In nucleotides, the CDR3 is TGTGCCAGCACCAAAGGGGGAATTCGGTTAAATGAGCAGTTCTTC.

This chain connects TRBV4-1 to TRBJ1-3, with a possible D match to TRBD1 (6 bases). The CDR3 consists of 16 residues. V was pared by 2 bases and J by 0 bases, with 11 bases between. The germline CDR1 and CDR2 sequences are MGHRA and YSYEKL. In DNA form, the CDR3 reads TGCGCCAGCAGCCAACCGACAGGCAGCTCTGGAAACACCATATATTTT. Amino acids: CASSQPTGSSGNTIYF.

This clone appeared a single time. The rearrangement links TRBV12-3 or TRBV12-4 to TRBJ2-1; D is ambiguous. V was clipped by 6 bases and J by 6 bases, with 12 bases between them. CDR3 size: 13 residues. CDR3 sequence: CASSPDTANEQFF. CDR3 DNA: TGTGCCAGCAGCCCTGACACCGCCAATGAGCAGTTCTTC.

The chain uses TRBV4-1 and TRBJ2-7; perhaps TRBD1 as D (6 bases). The CDR3 contains 16 residues. V was clipped by 2 bases and J by 5 bases, with 19 bases between them. CDR1 is MGHRA and CDR2 is YSYEKL in the germline V gene. CDR3 in DNA: TGCGCCAGCAGCCAACCGACCAGGGGCAGGGCGGACGAGCAGTACTTC. Residues: CASSQPTRGRADEQYF.

The chain couples TRBV28 to TRBJ2-7; 7 positions match TRBD1. V was clipped by 5 bases and J by 5 bases; unmatched bases: 9. The germline gives CDR1 MDHEN, CDR2 SYDVKM. The CDR3 length is 14 residues. CDR3 amino acids: CASSVNRGKDEQYF. CDR3 nucleotide sequence: TGTGCCAGCAGTGTGAACAGGGGAAAAGACGAGCAGTACTTC.

This chain connects TRBV7-8 to TRBJ2-4; D could derive from TRBD1 or TRBD2 (5 bases each). The CDR3 spans 14 residues. Trimming took off 5 bases at V and 2 bases at J, with 10 bases between the two ends. In germline, CDR1 is SGHVS, CDR2 FQNEAQ. Here the CDR3 DNA reads TGTGCCAGCAGCCCACCGGGACCCAAAAACATTCAGTACTTC. Translating it yields CASSPPGPKNIQYF.

The gene calls are TRBV12-3 or TRBV12-4 and TRBJ2-7, with D maybe TRBD1 (6 bases). The CDR3 loop spans 13 amino acids. Deletions cut 2 bases from V and 4 bases from J, with 9 bases between. CDR3 amino acids: CASSLRDNYEQYF. The CDR3 bases are TGTGCCAGCAGTTTACGGGACAATTACGAGCAGTACTTC.

J is TRBJ1-1 and V is TRBV7-9; D is possibly TRBD1 (6 bases). Trimming cost V 2 bases and J 3 bases, with 10 bases left between them. This CDR3 contains 14 residues. Germline CDR1 and CDR2: SEHNR and FQNEAQ (reference sequence). The CDR3 sequence: CASSLRRTDTEAFF. The CDR3 DNA is TGTGCCAGCAGCTTACGCCGGACAGACACTGAAGCTTTCTTT.

This chain links TRBV7-8 with TRBJ1-1; D is uncertain. CDR1 and CDR2 from the germline V gene are SGHVS and FQNEAQ. This CDR3 has 14 amino acids. Trimming took off 2 bases at V and 0 bases at J, with 7 bases between the two ends. CDR3 protein: CASSLKPMNTEAFF. Written as DNA, the CDR3 is TGTGCCAGCAGCTTAAAGCCGATGAACACTGAAGCTTTCTTT.

This rearrangement joins TRBV18 to TRBJ2-7; 9 nucleotides align to TRBD1. From germline, CDR1 is KGHSH and CDR2 LQKENI. The CDR3 spans 13 residues. V was pared by 5 bases and J by 6 bases, with 5 bases of the junction left unmatched. The CDR3 here is CASSSRTGAEQYV. CDR3 DNA: TGTGCCAGCTCATCGAGGACAGGGGCCGAGCAGTACGTC.

The genes are TRBV7-2 and TRBJ2-7, with D unclear. Germline V gene data show CDR1 as SGHTA and CDR2 as FQGNSA. This CDR3 has 15 residues. V gave up 1 base and J gave up 0 bases, with 10 bases separating them. CDR3 amino acids: CASSLDWASSYEQYF. The CDR3 coding sequence is TGTGCCAGCAGCTTAGATTGGGCGAGCTCCTACGAGCAGTACTTC.

This clone was counted between two and nine times. CDR3 in DNA: TGTGCCACCGGGGACAGGGGAAGAGACGAGCAGTACTTC. Translation: CATGDRGRDEQYF. V usage is TRBV7-9 and J usage is TRBJ2-7; 10 bases fit TRBD1. Looked up from germline, CDR1 is SEHNR and CDR2 is FQNEAQ (reference sequence). The CDR3 has 13 amino acids. With 10 bases clipped from V and 5 bases from J, the junction kept 8 bases outside the gene matches.

The chain joins TRBV29-1 to TRBJ1-1, with no clear D. V shed 6 bases and J shed 0 bases, with 8 bases lying between them. The CDR3 spans 12 residues. Looked up from germline, CDR1 is SQVTM and CDR2 is ANQGSEA. This CDR3 reads CSVLRMNTEAFF. The DNA of the CDR3 is TGCAGCGTCCTTCGAATGAACACTGAAGCTTTCTTT.

V is TRBV2 and J is TRBJ2-5; D is perhaps TRBD2 (6 bases). The CDR3 loop spans 14 amino acids. V was trimmed by 8 bases and J by 2 bases, leaving 15 bases between them. Germline loops: CDR1 SNHLY, CDR2 FYNNEI. CDR3 bases: TGTGCCAGCCGAAGGAGGGCCCTTCAAGAGACCCAGTACTTC. Translated, it gives CASRRRALQETQYF.

The table lists this clone with a count of one. The chain carries TRBV5-1 and TRBJ1-2; the match to TRBD1 covers 8 bases. The CDR3 is 17 amino acids. The germline V gene has CDR1 SGHRS and CDR2 YFSETQ. The junction had 21 bases not matched to a gene; V was cut back by 4 bases and J by 10 bases. As DNA, the CDR3 is TGCGCCAGCAGCCTTCAAGGTGACGGGACAGGCACGATTCCCTACACCTTC. Translated, it gives CASSLQGDGTGTIPYTF.

The chain uses TRBV7-2 and TRBJ2-1; TRBD1 agrees at 10 bases. From germline, CDR1 is SGHTA and CDR2 FQGNSA. This CDR3 spans 14 amino acids. V shed 5 bases, J shed 6 bases, and the junction held 4 bases outside the gene matches. The CDR3 here is CASSRDRGSNEQFF. Written as DNA, the CDR3 is TGTGCCAGCAGCCGGGACAGGGGAAGCAATGAGCAGTTCTTC.